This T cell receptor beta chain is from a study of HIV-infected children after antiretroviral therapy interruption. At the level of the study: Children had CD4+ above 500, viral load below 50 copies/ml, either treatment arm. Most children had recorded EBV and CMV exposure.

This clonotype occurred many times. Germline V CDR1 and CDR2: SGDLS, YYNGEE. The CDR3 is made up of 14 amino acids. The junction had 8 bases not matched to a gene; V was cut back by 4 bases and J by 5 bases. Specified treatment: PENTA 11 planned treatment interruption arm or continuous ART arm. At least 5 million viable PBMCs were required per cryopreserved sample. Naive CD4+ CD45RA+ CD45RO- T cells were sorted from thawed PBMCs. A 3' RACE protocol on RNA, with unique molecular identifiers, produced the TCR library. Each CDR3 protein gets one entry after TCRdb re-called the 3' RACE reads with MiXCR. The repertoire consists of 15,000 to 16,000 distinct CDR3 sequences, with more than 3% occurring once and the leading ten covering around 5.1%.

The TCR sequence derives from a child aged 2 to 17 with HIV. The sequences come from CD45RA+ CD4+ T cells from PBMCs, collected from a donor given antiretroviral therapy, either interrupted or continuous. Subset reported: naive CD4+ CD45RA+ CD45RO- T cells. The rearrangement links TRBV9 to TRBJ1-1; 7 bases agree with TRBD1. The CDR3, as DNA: TGTGCCAGCAGCCCCGACAGGGAGGGGACTGAAGCTTTCTTT. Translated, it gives CASSPDREGTEAFF.